The 6 T cell receptor beta chains in this list originate from one sample, sequenced in a study of CD8 T cells in Susac syndrome. Reverse transcription of about 0.5 to 1 ug RNA used random hexamers. TCRdb called the immunoSEQ multiplex PCR reads again in MiXCR, with one record for every CDR3 protein. Of about 130,000 distinct CDR3 sequences in the sample, about 96% were seen once. Sequenced: CD4+ T cells from PBMCs. Receptors were obtained from a human donor in good health.

This rearrangement joins TRBV5-1 to TRBJ2-1; a weak D match, TRBD2 (5 bases). The CDR3 totals 14 residues. The germline V and J ends were trimmed by 3 bases and 5 bases, with 12 bases remaining between them. Looked up from germline, CDR1 is SGHRS and CDR2 is YFSETQ. CDR3 sequence: CASSSPRTDNEQFF. The CDR3 coding sequence is TGCGCCAGCAGCTCCCCCCGGACTGACAATGAGCAGTTCTTC.

This chain connects TRBV27 to TRBJ1-2; 10 positions match TRBD1. Unmatched junction bases numbered 4, after V lost 6 bases and J lost 0 bases. CDR1 MNHEY and CDR2 SMNVEV come from the germline V gene (reference sequence). CDR3 length: 15 amino acids. The CDR3: CASRPDRGPNYGYTF. The CDR3 nucleotides read TGTGCCAGCAGGCCTGACAGGGGGCCTAACTATGGCTACACCTTC.

This chain uses TRBV29-1 with TRBJ2-3; no definite D call. CDR3 length: 12 residues. Germline V gives CDR1 SQVTM, CDR2 ANQGSEA. V lost 4 bases and J 2 bases, leaving 7 bases between the germline ends. This chain's CDR3 is CSVVPLTDTQYF. CDR3 DNA sequence: TGCAGCGTTGTACCCCTCACAGATACGCAGTATTTT.

The chain couples TRBV19 to TRBJ1-2, with TRBD1 as a possible D gene (6 bases). The CDR3 is 15 amino acids. Germline CDR1 and CDR2: LNHDA and SQIVND (reference sequence). V lost 9 bases and J lost 1, with 18 bases in between. The CDR3 nucleotides are TGTGCCAGCACCCCCGGGGGGCAGAATAACTATGGCTACACCTTC. Its protein product is CASTPGGQNNYGYTF. Combining the CDR3 with reference TRBV19 and TRBJ1-2 gives the whole variable domain DGGITQSPKYLFRKEGQNVTLSCEQNLNHDAMYWYRQDPGQGLRLIYYSQIVNDFQKGDIAEGYSVSREKKESFPLTVTSAQKNPTAFYLCASTPGGQNNYGYTFGSGTRLTVV.

The V and J genes are TRBV5-1 and TRBJ2-1; tentative D call: TRBD1 (5 bases). Deletions cut 2 bases from V and 7 bases from J, with 10 bases between. Germline lookup yields CDR1 SGHRS and CDR2 YFSETQ. The CDR3 runs to 13 residues. The CDR3 nucleotides are TGCGCCAGCAGCTTCCACCCAGGGAATGAGCAGTTCTTC. Translation: CASSFHPGNEQFF. The full variable domain, in which reference TRBV5-1 and TRBJ2-1 provide the parts outside the CDR3, is KAGVTQTPRYLIKTRGQQVTLSCSPISGHRSVSWYQQTPGQGLQFLFEYFSETQRNKGNFPGRFSGRQFSNSRSEMNVSTLELGDSALYLCASSFHPGNEQFFGPGTRLTVL.

The V gene is TRBV29-1, the J gene TRBJ1-2, with 7 bases matching TRBD1. Trimming at V came to 2 bases and at J to 4 bases, leaving 4 bases not matched to a gene. Germline CDR1 and CDR2: SQVTM and ANQGSEA. The CDR3 loop spans 13 amino acids. The CDR3 sequence: CSVETGVPYGYTF. DNA for the CDR3: TGCAGCGTTGAAACAGGGGTCCCCTATGGCTACACCTTC.